The 4 T cell receptor beta chains in this list originate from one sample, sequenced in a study of cytomegalovirus exposure and HLA in healthy donors. PCR involved 60 Vbeta and 13 Jbeta primers. Repertoires were generated with immunoSEQ multiplex PCR, while TCRdb's copy carries only in-frame clones and drops some. This specimen shows approximately 54,000 clones; the ten leading clones hold approximately 6.5%. Sequencing was carried out using PBMCs. The source of these receptors is a woman in her thirties or forties in good health and CMV-seronegative.

J is TRBJ2-7 and V is TRBV28, with a tentative D call TRBD1 (5 bases). Germline V gene sequence: CDR1 MDHEN, CDR2 SYDVKM. The CDR3 runs 15 residues. V shed 0 bases and J shed 6 bases, with 15 bases lying between them. CDR3 coding DNA: TGTGCCAGCAGTTTATGGGCTGGCAGGGTAGGCGAGCAGTACTTC. It specifies CASSLWAGRVGEQYF.

The rearrangement uses TRBV6-6 and TRBJ2-7, with a possible D match to TRBD2 (6 bases). Germline V CDR1 and CDR2: MNHNY, SVGAGI (reference sequence). The CDR3 covers 15 residues. Deletions cut 6 bases from V and 0 bases from J, with 15 bases between. As DNA, the CDR3 is TGTGCCAGCAGCGAAGGGACTGCTCCCTCCTACGAGCAGTACTTC. It is translated as CASSEGTAPSYEQYF.

The J gene is TRBJ2-7, the V gene TRBV29-1; possibly TRBD1 for D (5 bases). Germline V gene lookup returns CDR1 SQVTM and CDR2 ANQGSEA. V dropped 2 bases and J dropped 3 bases, with 8 bases sitting between them. CDR3 size: 12 residues. CDR3: CSVELTDYEQYF. The CDR3 coding sequence is TGCAGCGTTGAATTGACAGACTACGAGCAGTACTTC.

V and J are TRBV5-8 and TRBJ1-2; TRBD1 matches 8 bases. Germline CDR1 SGHTS, CDR2 YDEGEE. The junction had 3 bases not matched to a gene; V was cut back by 0 bases and J by 8 bases. The CDR3 runs 13 residues. The CDR3 coding sequence is TGTGCCAGCAGCTTGGAGGGGGACAGGGGCTACACCTTC. Translation: CASSLEGDRGYTF.